This T cell receptor beta chain comes out of a study of T cell repertoires in cytomegalovirus infection. The junction had 8 bases not matched to a gene; V was cut back by 5 bases and J by 5 bases. Per germline, CDR1 MNHEY and CDR2 SVGEGT. The CDR3 sequence is 14 residues long. Whole-study results and caveats: Individuals carrying CMV plus the relevant HLA were identified by cumulative frequency of public TCR beta families. Dominating the ex vivo response were HLA-C-restricted CMV-specific TCR beta clonotypes.

TCRdb processed the reads anew with MiXCR; each CDR3 protein has one entry. The sample includes roughly 150,000 distinct CDR3 sequences, less than 25% of them seen just once. On this clonotype: Its antigen is unidentified.

This clonotype was sampled from a human donor in good health (CMV status not recorded). Some clones in this sample may be carry-over from other donors' samples. The chain carries TRBV6-2 or TRBV6-3 and TRBJ2-7; the match to TRBD1 covers 8 bases. Specimen: PBMCs. As DNA, the CDR3 is TGTGCCAGCAGTACAAGGGACAGGAACAACGAGCAGTACTTC. It yields the protein CASSTRDRNNEQYF.